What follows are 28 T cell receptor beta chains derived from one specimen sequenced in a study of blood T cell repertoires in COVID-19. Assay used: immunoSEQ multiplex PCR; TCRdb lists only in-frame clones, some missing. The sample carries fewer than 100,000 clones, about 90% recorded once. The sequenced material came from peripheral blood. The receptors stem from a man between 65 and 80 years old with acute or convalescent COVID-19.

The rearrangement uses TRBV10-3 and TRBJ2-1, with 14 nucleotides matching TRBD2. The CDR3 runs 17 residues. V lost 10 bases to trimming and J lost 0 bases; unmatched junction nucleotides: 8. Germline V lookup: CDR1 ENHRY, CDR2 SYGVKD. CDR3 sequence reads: CATTGTSGGISYNEQFF. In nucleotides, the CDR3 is TGTGCCACCACCGGGACTAGCGGGGGTATCTCCTACAATGAGCAGTTCTTC.

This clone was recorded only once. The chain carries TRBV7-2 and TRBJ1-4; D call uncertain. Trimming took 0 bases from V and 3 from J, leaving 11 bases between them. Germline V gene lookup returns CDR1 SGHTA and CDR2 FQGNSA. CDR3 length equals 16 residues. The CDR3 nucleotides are TGTGCCAGCAGCTTAGCTAGAGGGCGGTCTAATGAAAAACTGTTTTTT. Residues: CASSLARGRSNEKLFF. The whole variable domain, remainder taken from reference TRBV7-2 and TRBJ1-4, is GAGVSQSPSNKVTEKGKDVELRCDPISGHTALYWYRQSLGQGLEFLIYFQGNSAPDKSGLPSDRFSAERTGGSVSTLTIQRTQQEDSAVYLCASSLARGRSNEKLFFGSGTQLSVL.

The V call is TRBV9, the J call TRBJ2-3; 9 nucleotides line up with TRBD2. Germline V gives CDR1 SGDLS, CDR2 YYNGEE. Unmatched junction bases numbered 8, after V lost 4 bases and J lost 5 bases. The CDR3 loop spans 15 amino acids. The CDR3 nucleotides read TGTGCCAGCAGCTTTAGCGGGGGTCGGGTAGATACGCAGTATTTT. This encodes CASSFSGGRVDTQYF.

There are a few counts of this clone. The CDR3 spells CASSIVTDPNSPLHF. For the CDR3, the DNA is TGTGCCAGTAGTATAGTTACAGATCCCAATTCACCCCTCCACTTT. The chain has TRBV19 and TRBJ1-6; D unresolved. In germline, CDR1 is LNHDA, CDR2 SQIVND (reference sequence). This CDR3 contains 15 residues. V lost 1 base, J lost 7 bases, and 11 bases lay in between.

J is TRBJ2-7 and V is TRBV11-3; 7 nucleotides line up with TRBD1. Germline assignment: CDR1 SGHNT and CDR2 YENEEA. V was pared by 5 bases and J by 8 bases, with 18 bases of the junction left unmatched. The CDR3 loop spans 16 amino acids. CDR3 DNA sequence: TGTGCCAGCAGCCCGTCCCGACAGGGCGTCATCGAGCAGCAGTACTTC. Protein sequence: CASSPSRQGVIEQQYF.

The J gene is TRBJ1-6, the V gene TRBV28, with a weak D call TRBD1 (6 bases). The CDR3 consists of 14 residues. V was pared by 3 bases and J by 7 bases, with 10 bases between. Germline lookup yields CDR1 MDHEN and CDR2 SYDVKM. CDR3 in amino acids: CASSFAGENSPLHF. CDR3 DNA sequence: TGTGCCAGCAGTTTCGCAGGGGAAAATTCACCCCTCCACTTT.

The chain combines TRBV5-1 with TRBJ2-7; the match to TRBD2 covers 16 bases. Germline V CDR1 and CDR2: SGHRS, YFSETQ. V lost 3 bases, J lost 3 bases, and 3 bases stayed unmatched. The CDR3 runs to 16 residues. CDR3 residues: CASSSGLAGGNYEQYF. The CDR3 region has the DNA TGCGCCAGCAGCTCGGGACTAGCGGGGGGGAACTACGAGCAGTACTTC.

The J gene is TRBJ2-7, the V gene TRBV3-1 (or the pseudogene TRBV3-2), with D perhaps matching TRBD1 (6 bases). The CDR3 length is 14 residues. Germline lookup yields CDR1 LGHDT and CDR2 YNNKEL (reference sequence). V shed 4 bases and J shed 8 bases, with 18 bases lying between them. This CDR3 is CASSPSQGPTKQYF. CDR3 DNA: TGTGCCAGCAGCCCTTCCCAGGGGCCTACGAAGCAGTACTTC.

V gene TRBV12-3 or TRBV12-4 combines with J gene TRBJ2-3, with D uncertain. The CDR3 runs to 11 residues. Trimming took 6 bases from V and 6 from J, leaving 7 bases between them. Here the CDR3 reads CASSPQDTQYF. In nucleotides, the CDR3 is TGTGCCAGCAGCCCCCAGGATACGCAGTATTTT.

CDR3 nucleotide sequence: TGTGCCAGCAGCCCCGGGACAGGGCTGGAAAAACTGTTTTTT. Protein: CASSPGTGLEKLFF. The chain uses TRBV2 and TRBJ1-4, with TRBD1 matching 9 bases. The CDR3 is 14 amino acids. CDR1 SNHLY and CDR2 FYNNEI come from the germline V gene. J gave up 8 bases and V 6 bases, and 7 bases lay outside the gene matches.

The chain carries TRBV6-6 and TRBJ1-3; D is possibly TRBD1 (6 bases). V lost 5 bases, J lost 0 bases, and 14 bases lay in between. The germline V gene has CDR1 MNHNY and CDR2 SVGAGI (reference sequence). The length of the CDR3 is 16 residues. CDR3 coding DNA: TGTGCCAGCAGTCCACAGGGAACCGTCTCTGGAAACACCATATATTTT. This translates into CASSPQGTVSGNTIYF.

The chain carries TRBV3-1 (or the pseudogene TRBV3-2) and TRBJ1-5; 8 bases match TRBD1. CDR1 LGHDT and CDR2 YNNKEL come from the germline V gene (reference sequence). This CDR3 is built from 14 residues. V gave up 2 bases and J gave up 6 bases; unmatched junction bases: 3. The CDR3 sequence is CASSQQGAGQPQHF. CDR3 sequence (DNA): TGTGCCAGCAGCCAACAGGGGGCCGGTCAGCCCCAGCATTTT.

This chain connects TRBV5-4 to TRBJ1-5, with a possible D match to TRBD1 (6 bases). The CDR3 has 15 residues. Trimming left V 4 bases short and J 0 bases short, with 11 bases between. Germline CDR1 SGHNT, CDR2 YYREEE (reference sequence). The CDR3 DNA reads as TGTGCCAGCAGCCCCGGGACAAATAGCAATCAGCCCCAGCATTTT. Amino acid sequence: CASSPGTNSNQPQHF.

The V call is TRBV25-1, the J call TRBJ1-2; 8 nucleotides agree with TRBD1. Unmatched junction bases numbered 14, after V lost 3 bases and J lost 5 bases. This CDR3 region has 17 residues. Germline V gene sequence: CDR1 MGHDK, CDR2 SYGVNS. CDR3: CASSDKGSSRQGYGYTF. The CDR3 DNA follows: TGTGCCAGCAGTGATAAGGGGTCGTCTAGACAGGGGTATGGCTACACCTTC.

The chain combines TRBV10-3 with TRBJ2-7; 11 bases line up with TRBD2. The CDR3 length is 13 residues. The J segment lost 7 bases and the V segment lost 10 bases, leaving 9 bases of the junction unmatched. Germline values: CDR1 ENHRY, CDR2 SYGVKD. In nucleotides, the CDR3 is TGTGCCACCAGGACTAGCGGGCCCGAGGAGCAGTACTTC. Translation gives CATRTSGPEEQYF.

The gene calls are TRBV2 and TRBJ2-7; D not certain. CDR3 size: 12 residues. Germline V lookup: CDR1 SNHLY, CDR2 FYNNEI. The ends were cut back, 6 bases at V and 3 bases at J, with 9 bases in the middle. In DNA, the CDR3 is TGTGCCAGCAGGGCAGATTTCTACGAGCAGTACTTC. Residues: CASRADFYEQYF. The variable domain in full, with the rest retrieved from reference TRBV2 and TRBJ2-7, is EPEVTQTPSHQVTQMGQEVILRCVPISNHLYFYWYRQILGQKVEFLVSFYNNEISEKSEIFDDQFSVERPDGSNFTLKIRSTKLEDSAMYFCASRADFYEQYFGPGTRLTVT.

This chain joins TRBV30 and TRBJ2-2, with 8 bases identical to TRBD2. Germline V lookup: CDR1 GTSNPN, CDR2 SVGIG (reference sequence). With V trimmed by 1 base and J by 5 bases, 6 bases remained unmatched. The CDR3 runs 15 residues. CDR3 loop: CAWSAVAGWTGELFF. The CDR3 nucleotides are TGTGCCTGGAGTGCGGTAGCGGGGTGGACCGGGGAGCTGTTTTTT. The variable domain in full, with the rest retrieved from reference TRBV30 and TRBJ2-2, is SQTIHQWPATLVQPVGSPLSLECTVEGTSNPNLYWYRQAAGRGLQLLFYSVGIGQISSEVPQNLSASRPQDRQFILSSKKLLLSDSGFYLCAWSAVAGWTGELFFGEGSRLTVL.

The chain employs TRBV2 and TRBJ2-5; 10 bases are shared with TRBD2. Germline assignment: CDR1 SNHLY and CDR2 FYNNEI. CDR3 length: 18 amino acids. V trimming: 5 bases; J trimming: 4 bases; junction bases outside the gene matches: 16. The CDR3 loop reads CASSKPSGGAPARETQYF. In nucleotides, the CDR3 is TGTGCCAGCAGTAAACCCAGCGGGGGGGCCCCGGCGCGAGAGACCCAGTACTTC.

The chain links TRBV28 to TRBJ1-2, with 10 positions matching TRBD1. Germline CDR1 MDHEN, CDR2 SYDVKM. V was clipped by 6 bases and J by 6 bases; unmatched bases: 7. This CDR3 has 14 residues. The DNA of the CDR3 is TGTGCCAGCAGGTCCGGGACAGGGGTTAATGGCTACACCTTC. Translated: CASRSGTGVNGYTF.

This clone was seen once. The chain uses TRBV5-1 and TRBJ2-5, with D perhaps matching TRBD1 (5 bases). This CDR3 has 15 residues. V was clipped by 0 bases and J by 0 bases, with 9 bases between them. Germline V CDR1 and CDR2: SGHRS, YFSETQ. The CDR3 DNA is TGCGCCAGCAGCTTGGACAGGCTCCACCAAGAGACCCAGTACTTC. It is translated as CASSLDRLHQETQYF.

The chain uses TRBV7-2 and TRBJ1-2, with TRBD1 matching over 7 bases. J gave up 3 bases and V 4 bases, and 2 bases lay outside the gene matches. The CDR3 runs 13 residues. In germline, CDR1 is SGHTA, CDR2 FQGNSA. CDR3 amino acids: CASSSGTDYGYTF. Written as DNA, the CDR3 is TGTGCCAGCAGCTCCGGGACAGACTATGGCTACACCTTC.

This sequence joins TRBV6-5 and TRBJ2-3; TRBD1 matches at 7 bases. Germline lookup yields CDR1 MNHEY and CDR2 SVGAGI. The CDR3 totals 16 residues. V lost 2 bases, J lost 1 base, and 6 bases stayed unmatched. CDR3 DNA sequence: TGTGCCAGCAGTTACCCCGACAGGGAAGGCACAGATACGCAGTATTTT. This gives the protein CASSYPDREGTDTQYF.

CDR3 residues: CASSIQVLGAGREQYF. CDR3 nucleotides: TGTGCCAGCAGCATTCAGGTTCTGGGGGCTGGGCGGGAGCAGTACTTC. This chain links TRBV28 with TRBJ2-7; D perhaps matches TRBD1 (6 bases). This CDR3 comprises 16 residues. The germline V gene encodes CDR1 MDHEN and CDR2 SYDVKM. Trimming left V 6 bases short and J 7 bases short, with 25 bases between. Combining the CDR3 with reference TRBV28 and TRBJ2-7 gives the whole variable domain DVKVTQSSRYLVKRTGEKVFLECVQDMDHENMFWYRQDPGLGLRLIYFSYDVKMKEKGDIPEGYSVSREKKERFSLILESASTNQTSMYLCASSIQVLGAGREQYFGPGTRLTVT.

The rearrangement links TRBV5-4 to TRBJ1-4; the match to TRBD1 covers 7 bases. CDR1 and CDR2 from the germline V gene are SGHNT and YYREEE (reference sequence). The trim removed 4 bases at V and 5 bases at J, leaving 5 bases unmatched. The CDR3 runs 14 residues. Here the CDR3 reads CASSQGTVNEKLFF. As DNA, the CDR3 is TGTGCCAGCAGCCAGGGGACAGTGAATGAAAAACTGTTTTTT.

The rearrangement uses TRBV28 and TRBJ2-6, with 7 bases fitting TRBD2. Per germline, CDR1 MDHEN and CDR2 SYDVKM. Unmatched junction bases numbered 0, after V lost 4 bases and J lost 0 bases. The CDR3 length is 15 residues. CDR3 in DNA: TGTGCCAGCAGTTGGACTAGCTCTGGGGCCAACGTCCTGACTTTC. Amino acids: CASSWTSSGANVLTF. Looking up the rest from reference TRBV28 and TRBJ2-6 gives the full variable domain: DVKVTQSSRYLVKRTGEKVFLECVQDMDHENMFWYRQDPGLGLRLIYFSYDVKMKEKGDIPEGYSVSREKKERFSLILESASTNQTSMYLCASSWTSSGANVLTFGAGSRLTVL.

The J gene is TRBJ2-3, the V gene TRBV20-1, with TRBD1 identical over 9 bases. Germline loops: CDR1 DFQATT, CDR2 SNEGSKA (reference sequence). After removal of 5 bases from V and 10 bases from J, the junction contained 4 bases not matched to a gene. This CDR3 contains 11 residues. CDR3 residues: CSALQGAAQYF. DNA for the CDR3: TGCAGTGCTCTACAGGGGGCTGCGCAGTATTTT.

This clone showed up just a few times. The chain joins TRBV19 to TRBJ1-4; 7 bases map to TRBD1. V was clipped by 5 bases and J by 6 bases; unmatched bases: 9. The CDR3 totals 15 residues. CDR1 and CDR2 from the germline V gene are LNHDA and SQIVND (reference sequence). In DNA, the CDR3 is TGTGCCAGTAGTTTACAGGGGATCAGAGATGAAAAACTGTTTTTT. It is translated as CASSLQGIRDEKLFF.

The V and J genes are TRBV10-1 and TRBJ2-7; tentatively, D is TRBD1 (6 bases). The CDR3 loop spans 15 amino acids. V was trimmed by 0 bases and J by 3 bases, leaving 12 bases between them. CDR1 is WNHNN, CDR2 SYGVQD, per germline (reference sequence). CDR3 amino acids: CASSESLDSGYEQYF. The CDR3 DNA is TGCGCCAGCAGTGAGTCGCTGGACAGTGGCTACGAGCAGTACTTC.